The T cell receptor beta chain under discussion was sequenced for a study of Ad26.COV2.S vaccination and SARS-CoV-2 variants. Study-wide results and caveats: Reported findings describe substantial breadth in spike-specific CD8+ and CD4+ T cell responses following vaccination. Spike-specific TCR breadth was greater after Ad26.COV2.S than placebo.

Documented treatment: some 20 received Ad26.COV2.S at low or high dose, single or two shots; about five received placebo; per-sample allocation not given. Day 63 following the first vaccine or placebo injection was when the samples were taken. Data came from immunoSEQ multiplex PCR; TCRdb stores just in-frame clones and leaves some out. The data hold roughly 300,000 clones, with roughly 90% observed a single time. Germline V gene data show CDR1 as SEHNR and CDR2 as FQNEAQ (reference sequence). Trimming pared 4 bases from V and 6 bases from J, leaving 12 bases between. The CDR3 has 14 residues. Comment on this clone: Its specificity is not known.

This clonotype was obtained from a person aged 18-65 years who received the Ad26.COV2.S COVID-19 vaccine or a placebo. The gene calls are TRBV7-9 and TRBJ1-4; D gene ambiguous. This sample comprised peripheral blood, obtained in a trial of Ad26.COV2.S vaccine versus placebo. CDR3 nucleotide sequence: TGTGCCAGCAGCTCGAAGTATAGCGATGAAAAACTGTTTTTT. Its protein is CASSSKYSDEKLFF.